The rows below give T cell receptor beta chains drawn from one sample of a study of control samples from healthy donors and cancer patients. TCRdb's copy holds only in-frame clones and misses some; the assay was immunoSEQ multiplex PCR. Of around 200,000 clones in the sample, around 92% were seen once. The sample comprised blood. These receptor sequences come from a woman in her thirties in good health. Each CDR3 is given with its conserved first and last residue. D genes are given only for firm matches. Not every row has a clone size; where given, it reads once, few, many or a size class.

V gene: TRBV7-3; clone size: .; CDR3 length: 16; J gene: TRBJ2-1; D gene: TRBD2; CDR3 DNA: TGTGCCAGCAGCTACCGTCCGCGGGGGTCCTACAATGAGCAGTTCTTC; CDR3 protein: CASSYRPRGSYNEQFF
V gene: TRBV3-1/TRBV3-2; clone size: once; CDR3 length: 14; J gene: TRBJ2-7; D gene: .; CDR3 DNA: TGTGCCAGCAGCCAAGATAATTTAGGGTACGAGCAGTACTTC; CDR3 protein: CASSQDNLGYEQYF
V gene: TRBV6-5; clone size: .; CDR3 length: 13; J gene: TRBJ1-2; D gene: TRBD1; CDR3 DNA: TGTGCCAGCAGATGGACAGGGGGCAATGGCTACACCTTC; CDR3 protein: CASRWTGGNGYTF
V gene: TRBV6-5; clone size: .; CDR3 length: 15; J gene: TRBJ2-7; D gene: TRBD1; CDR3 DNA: TGTGCCAGCAGTTACTGGACAGGGGGATCCTACGAGCAGTACTTC; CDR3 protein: CASSYWTGGSYEQYF
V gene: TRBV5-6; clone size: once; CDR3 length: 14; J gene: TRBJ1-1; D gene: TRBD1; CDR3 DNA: TGTGCCAGCAGCTTCGACAGGGGTAACACTGAAGCTTTCTTT; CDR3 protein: CASSFDRGNTEAFF
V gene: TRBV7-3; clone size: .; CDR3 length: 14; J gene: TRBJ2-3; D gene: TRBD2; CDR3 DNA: TGTGCCAGCAGCTCCGGGACTAGCGGAGATACGCAGTATTTT; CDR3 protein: CASSSGTSGDTQYF
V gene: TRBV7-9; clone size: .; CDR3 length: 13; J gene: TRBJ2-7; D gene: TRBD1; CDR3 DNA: TGTGCCAGCAGCTTAGGGACAGGGGGCGAGCAGTACTTC; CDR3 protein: CASSLGTGGEQYF
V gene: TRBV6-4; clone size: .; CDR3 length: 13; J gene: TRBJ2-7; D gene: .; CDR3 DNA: TGTGCCAGCAGGGGTCACCGGACATACGAGCAGTACTTC; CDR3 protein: CASRGHRTYEQYF
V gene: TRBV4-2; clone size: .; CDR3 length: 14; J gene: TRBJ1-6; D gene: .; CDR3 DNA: TGTGCCAGCAGCCAAGACACGGAAAATTCACCCCTCCACTTT; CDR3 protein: CASSQDTENSPLHF
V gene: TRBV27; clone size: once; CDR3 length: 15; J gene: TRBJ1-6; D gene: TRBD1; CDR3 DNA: TGTGCCAGCAGTTCCGGGACAGGGCATAATTCACCCCTCCACTTT; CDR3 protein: CASSSGTGHNSPLHF
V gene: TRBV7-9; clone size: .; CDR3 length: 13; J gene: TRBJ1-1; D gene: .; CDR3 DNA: TGTGCCAGCAGCTTAGGGGCGAACACTGAAGCTTTCTTT; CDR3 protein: CASSLGANTEAFF
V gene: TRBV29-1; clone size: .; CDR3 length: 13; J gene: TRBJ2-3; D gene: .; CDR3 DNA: TGCAGCGTAGGGGATTCTAGCACAGATACGCAGTATTTT; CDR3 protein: CSVGDSSTDTQYF
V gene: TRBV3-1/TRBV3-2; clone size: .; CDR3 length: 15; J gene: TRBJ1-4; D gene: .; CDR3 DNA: TGTGCCAGCAGCCAACTGGGGGGACGTAATGAAAAACTGTTTTTT; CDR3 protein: CASSQLGGRNEKLFF
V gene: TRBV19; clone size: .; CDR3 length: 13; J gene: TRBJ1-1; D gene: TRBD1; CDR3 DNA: TGTGCCAGTAGGGACAGGGGGTACACTGAAGCTTTCTTT; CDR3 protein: CASRDRGYTEAFF
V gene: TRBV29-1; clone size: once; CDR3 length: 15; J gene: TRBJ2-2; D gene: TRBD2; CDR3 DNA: TGCAGCGGGGAGGGGACTAGCGGGGGCACCGGGGAGCTGTTTTTT; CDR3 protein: CSGEGTSGGTGELFF
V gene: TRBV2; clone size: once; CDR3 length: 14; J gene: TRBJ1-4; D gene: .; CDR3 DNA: TGTGCCAGCAGGTCTCAGGGGACTAATGAAAAACTGTTTTTT; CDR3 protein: CASRSQGTNEKLFF
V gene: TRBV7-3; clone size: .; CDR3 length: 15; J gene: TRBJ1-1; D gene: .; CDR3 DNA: TGTGCCAGCAGCTTAACGGGGGGCAGGGACACTGAAGCTTTCTTT; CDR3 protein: CASSLTGGRDTEAFF
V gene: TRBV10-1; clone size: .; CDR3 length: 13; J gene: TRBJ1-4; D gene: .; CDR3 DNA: TGCGCCAGCAGTGAGGCTTCGGGGGGAAAACTGTTTTTT; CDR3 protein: CASSEASGGKLFF
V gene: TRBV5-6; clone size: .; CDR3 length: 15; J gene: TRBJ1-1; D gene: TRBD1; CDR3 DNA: TGTGCCAGCAAACCGACAGGGGCTTCTAACACTGAAGCTTTCTTT; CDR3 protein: CASKPTGASNTEAFF
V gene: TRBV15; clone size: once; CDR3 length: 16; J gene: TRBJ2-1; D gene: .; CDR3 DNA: TGTGCCACCAGCAGAGCGAGCGGGACAATCTACAATGAGCAGTTCTTC; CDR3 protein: CATSRASGTIYNEQFF
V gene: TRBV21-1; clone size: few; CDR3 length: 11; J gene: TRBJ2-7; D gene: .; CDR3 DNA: TGTGCCAGCAGCAAAGGGGTTGAGCAGTACTTC; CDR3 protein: CASSKGVEQYF
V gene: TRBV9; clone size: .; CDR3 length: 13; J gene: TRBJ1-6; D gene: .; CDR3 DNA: TGTGCCAGCAGCGTAGAACAGAATTCACCCCTCCACTTT; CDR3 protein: CASSVEQNSPLHF
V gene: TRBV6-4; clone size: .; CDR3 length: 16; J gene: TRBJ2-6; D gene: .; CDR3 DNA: TGTGCCAGCAGTGACTCGTCAGGGGCTGGGGCCAACGTCCTGACTTTC; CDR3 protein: CASSDSSGAGANVLTF
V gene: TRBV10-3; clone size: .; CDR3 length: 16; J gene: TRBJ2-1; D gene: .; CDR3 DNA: TGTGCCATCAGGAGTGGGGCGGGGAGCTCCTACAATGAGCAGTTCTTC; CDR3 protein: CAIRSGAGSSYNEQFF
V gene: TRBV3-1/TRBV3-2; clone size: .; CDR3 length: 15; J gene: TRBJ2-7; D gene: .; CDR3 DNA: TGTGCCAGCAGCCAAGACGCAGGTTTAATCTACGAGCAGTACTTC; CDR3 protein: CASSQDAGLIYEQYF
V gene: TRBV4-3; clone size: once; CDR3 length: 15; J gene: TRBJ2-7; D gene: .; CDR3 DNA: TGCGCCAGCAGCCTAATCCGGGACAACTCCTACGAGCAGTACTTC; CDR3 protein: CASSLIRDNSYEQYF
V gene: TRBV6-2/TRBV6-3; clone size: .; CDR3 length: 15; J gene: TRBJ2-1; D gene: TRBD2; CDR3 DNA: TGTGCCAGCAGTTATCGGGAGGACTCCTACAATGAGCAGTTCTTC; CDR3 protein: CASSYREDSYNEQFF
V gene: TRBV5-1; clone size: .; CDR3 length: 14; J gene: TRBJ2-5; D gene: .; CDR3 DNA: TGCGCCAGCAGCTTGATTACAGTCCAAGAGACCCAGTACTTC; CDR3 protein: CASSLITVQETQYF
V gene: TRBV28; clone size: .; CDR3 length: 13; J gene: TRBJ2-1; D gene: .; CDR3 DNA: TGTGCCAGCAGTTTACTGAGTCGGGATGAGCAGTTCTTC; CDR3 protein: CASSLLSRDEQFF
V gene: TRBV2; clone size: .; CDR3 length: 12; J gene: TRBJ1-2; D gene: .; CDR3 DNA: TGTGCCAGCAGTGAAAGGACAGAAGGCTACACCTTC; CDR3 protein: CASSERTEGYTF
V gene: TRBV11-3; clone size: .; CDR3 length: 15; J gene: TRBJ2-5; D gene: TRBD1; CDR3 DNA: TGTGCCAGCAGCCCGGGGACAGCCATACAAGAGACCCAGTACTTC; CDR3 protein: CASSPGTAIQETQYF
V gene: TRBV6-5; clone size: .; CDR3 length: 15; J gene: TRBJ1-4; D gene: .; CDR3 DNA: TGTGCCAGCAGTTACTCGGGTCGACAGAATGAAAAACTGTTTTTT; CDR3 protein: CASSYSGRQNEKLFF
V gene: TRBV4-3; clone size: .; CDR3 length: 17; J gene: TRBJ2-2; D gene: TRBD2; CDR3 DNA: TGCGCCAGCAGCCGCACTAGCGGGAGGACGAACACCGGGGAGCTGTTTTTT; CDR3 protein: CASSRTSGRTNTGELFF
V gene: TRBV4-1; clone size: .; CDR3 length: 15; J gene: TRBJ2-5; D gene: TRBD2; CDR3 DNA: TGCGCCAGCAGGGAGCGGGAGCCGCTCCGAGAGACCCAGTACTTC; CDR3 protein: CASREREPLRETQYF
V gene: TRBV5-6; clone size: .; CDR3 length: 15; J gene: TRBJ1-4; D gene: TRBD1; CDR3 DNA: TGTGCCAGCAGCGTCGACAGGGGAGGTAATGAAAAACTGTTTTTT; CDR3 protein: CASSVDRGGNEKLFF
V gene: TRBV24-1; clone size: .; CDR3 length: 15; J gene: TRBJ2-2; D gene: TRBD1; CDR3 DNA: TGTGCCACCAGTGATTCGACAGGGAGAACCGGGGAGCTGTTTTTT; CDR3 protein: CATSDSTGRTGELFF
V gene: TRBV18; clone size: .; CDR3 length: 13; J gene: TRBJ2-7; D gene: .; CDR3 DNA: TGTGCCAGCTCACCAACAGCCTCCTACGAGCAGTACTTC; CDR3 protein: CASSPTASYEQYF
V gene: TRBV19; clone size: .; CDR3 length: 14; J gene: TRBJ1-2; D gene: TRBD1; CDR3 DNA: TGTGCCAGTAGTACCCCCCGGACAGGGGATGGCTACACCTTC; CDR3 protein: CASSTPRTGDGYTF
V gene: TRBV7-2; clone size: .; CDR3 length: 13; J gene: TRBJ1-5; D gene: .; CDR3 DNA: TGTGCCAGCAGCTTAGGCCAGAATCAGCCCCAGCATTTT; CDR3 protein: CASSLGQNQPQHF
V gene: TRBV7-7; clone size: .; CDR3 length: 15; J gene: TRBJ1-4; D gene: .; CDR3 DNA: TGTGCCAGCAGCCCCACACAGGGTATAGGGGAAAAACTGTTTTTT; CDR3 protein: CASSPTQGIGEKLFF
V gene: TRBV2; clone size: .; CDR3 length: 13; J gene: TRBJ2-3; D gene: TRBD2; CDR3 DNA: TGTGCCAGCAGCGGACTAGCGGCAGATACGCAGTATTTT; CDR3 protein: CASSGLAADTQYF
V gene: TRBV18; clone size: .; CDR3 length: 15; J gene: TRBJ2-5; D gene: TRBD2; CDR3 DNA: TGTGCCAGCTCACCTAGCGGGGGGGCTCTGGAGACCCAGTACTTC; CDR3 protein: CASSPSGGALETQYF
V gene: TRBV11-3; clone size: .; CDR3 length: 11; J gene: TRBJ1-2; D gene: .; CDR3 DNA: TGTGCCAGCAGCTTAGGGCACACCTACACCTTC; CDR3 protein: CASSLGHTYTF
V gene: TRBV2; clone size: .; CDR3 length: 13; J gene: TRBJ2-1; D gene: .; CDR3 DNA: TGTGCCAGCAGTGGGCCCATTTACAATGAGCAGTTCTTC; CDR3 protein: CASSGPIYNEQFF
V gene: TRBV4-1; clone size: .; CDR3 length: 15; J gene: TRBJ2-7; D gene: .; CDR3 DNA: TGCGCCAGCAGCCAAGTGGCGGGTCTGTCTCGCGAGCAGTACTTC; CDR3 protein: CASSQVAGLSREQYF
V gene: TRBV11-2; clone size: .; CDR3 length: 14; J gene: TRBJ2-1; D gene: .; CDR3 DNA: TGTGCCAGCAGCGGGACGGCGTCCTACAATGAGCAGTTCTTC; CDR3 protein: CASSGTASYNEQFF
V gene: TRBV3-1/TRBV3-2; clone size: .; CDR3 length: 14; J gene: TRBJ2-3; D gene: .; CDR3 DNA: TGTGCCAGCAGCCCCTCCGGACGGGCCGATACGCAGTATTTT; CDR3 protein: CASSPSGRADTQYF
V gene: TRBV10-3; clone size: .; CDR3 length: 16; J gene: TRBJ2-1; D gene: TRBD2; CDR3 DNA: TGTGCCATCAGTGGTTCTAGCGGGATCTCCTACAATGAGCAGTTCTTC; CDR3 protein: CAISGSSGISYNEQFF